Below, 16 T cell receptor beta chains from the same sample are listed, as sequenced in a study of blood T cell repertoires in COVID-19. The table came from immunoSEQ multiplex PCR; TCRdb's copy has only in-frame clones and leaves some out. The sample includes 300,000 or so clones, 70% to 90% of them seen just once. Sequenced sample: peripheral blood. The receptors shown here come from a man in his 70s with acute or convalescent COVID-19.

This clone was seen more than once but under ten times. V is TRBV9 and J is TRBJ2-1; D might be TRBD1 (6 bases). This CDR3 is built from 15 residues. Looked up from germline, CDR1 is SGDLS and CDR2 is YYNGEE. V shed 0 bases and J shed 2 bases, with 9 bases lying between them. CDR3 residues: CASSVVGDTYNEQFF. In DNA form, the CDR3 reads TGTGCCAGCAGCGTAGTTGGGGACACCTACAATGAGCAGTTCTTC.

V usage is TRBV4-2 and J usage is TRBJ1-1; possibly TRBD1 for D (6 bases). Looked up from germline, CDR1 is LGHNA and CDR2 is YNFKEQ. The ends were cut back, 2 bases at V and 2 bases at J, with 12 bases in the middle. The CDR3 extends over 15 amino acids. CDR3 protein: CASSQSQTGNTEAFF. In DNA form, the CDR3 reads TGTGCCAGCAGCCAAAGCCAGACAGGAAACACTGAAGCTTTCTTT.

This chain joins TRBV19 and TRBJ1-5; the D gene is possibly TRBD1 (6 bases). The CDR3 contains 18 residues. The germline CDR1 and CDR2 sequences are LNHDA and SQIVND (reference sequence). The V and J ends lost 3 bases and 0 bases respectively, with 18 bases between them. The CDR3, as DNA: TGTGCCAGTAGTATTGAGCTAGTCCGGACAGTTAGCAATCAGCCCCAGCATTTT. Residues: CASSIELVRTVSNQPQHF.

The rearrangement joins TRBV6-2 or TRBV6-3 to TRBJ2-2; 7 bases line up with TRBD1. Looked up from germline, CDR1 is MNHEY and CDR2 is SVGEGT. The J segment lost 5 bases and the V segment lost 2 bases, leaving 11 bases of the junction unmatched. The CDR3 totals 17 residues. As DNA, the CDR3 is TGTGCCAGCAGTTACCGGCTGGGACAGCCCTGGACCGGGGAGCTGTTTTTT. It translates to CASSYRLGQPWTGELFF.

Details on this clone: Other DNA sequences from this sample encode an identical CDR3 as well. The chain carries TRBV2 and TRBJ2-3; 11 nucleotides agree with TRBD2. The V segment lost 6 bases and the J segment 3 bases; nucleotides outside the gene matches: 2. CDR1 and CDR2 from the germline V gene are SNHLY and FYNNEI. The CDR3 sequence is 14 residues long. The CDR3: CASRLAGGTDTQYF. CDR3 coding DNA: TGTGCCAGCAGGTTAGCGGGGGGGACAGATACGCAGTATTTT.

CDR3 bases: TGTGCCAGCAGCTTGGTCTCGGGCGGGAGGCCCTCCTACGAGCAGTACTTC. This codes for CASSLVSGGRPSYEQYF. The rearrangement uses TRBV5-6 and TRBJ2-7, with 8 bases matching TRBD2. Germline V lookup: CDR1 SGHDT, CDR2 YYEEEE. With 0 bases clipped from V and 0 bases from J, the junction kept 8 bases outside the gene matches. The CDR3 totals 17 residues.

Here the CDR3 reads CASSSSAVGSPLHF. CDR3 in DNA: TGTGCCAGCAGCAGCAGCGCGGTGGGTTCACCCCTCCACTTT. The V call is TRBV21-1, the J call TRBJ1-6. TRBV21-1 represents a pseudogene. The CDR3 contains 14 residues.

The chain links TRBV29-1 to TRBJ2-2; TRBD2 agrees at 15 bases. The ends lost 7 bases at V and 5 bases at J; junction bases unmatched: 8. CDR3 size: 16 residues. In germline, CDR1 is SQVTM, CDR2 ANQGSEA. The CDR3: CSARTSGGARTGELFF. DNA for the CDR3: TGCAGCGCCAGGACTAGCGGGGGGGCCCGGACCGGGGAGCTGTTTTTT.

The gene calls are TRBV7-2 and TRBJ1-1; D is possibly TRBD1 (5 bases). Germline loops: CDR1 SGHTA, CDR2 FQGNSA. The CDR3 contains 14 residues. Trimming shortened V by 6 bases and J by 1 base, and 12 bases separated the two germline ends. Written as DNA, the CDR3 is TGTGCCAGCAGTCTCTTCGGGGGGAACACTGAAGCTTTCTTT. Translating gives CASSLFGGNTEAFF.

V gene TRBV7-2 combines with J gene TRBJ2-2, with 12 bases that match TRBD2. The length of the CDR3 is 16 residues. CDR1 is SGHTA, CDR2 FQGNSA, per germline. The trim removed 1 base at V and 8 bases at J, leaving 5 bases unmatched. CDR3: CASSLGLAGVGGELFF. The CDR3 coding sequence is TGTGCCAGCAGCTTAGGACTAGCGGGAGTAGGGGGGGAGCTGTTTTTT.

CDR3 sequence: CASSSYQGPYYGYTF. The DNA for the CDR3 is TGTGCCAGCAGTTCTTATCAGGGTCCCTACTATGGCTACACCTTC. The chain couples TRBV28 to TRBJ1-2; maybe TRBD1 (5 bases). The germline CDR1 and CDR2 sequences are MDHEN and SYDVKM. This CDR3 has 15 amino acids. V lost 4 bases to trimming and J lost 3 bases, with 15 bases between them.

The V and J genes are TRBV29-1 and TRBJ2-1, with D perhaps TRBD1 (6 bases). The germline CDR1 and CDR2 sequences are SQVTM and ANQGSEA. The CDR3 length is 13 residues. Trimming stripped 5 bases from V and 7 bases from J, with 15 bases between. The CDR3 DNA sequence: TGCAGCGTTTCAAGAGGCAGGGGTAATGAGCAGTTCTTC. Translation gives CSVSRGRGNEQFF.

The CDR3 sequence: CASRGLMTGDEKLFF. The CDR3, as DNA: TGTGCCAGCAGGGGGCTAATGACAGGGGACGAAAAACTGTTTTTT. The chain is built from TRBV4-2 and TRBJ1-4; 8 nucleotides agree with TRBD1. Trimming removed 6 bases from V and 8 bases from J; junction bases left unmatched: 11. CDR3 length: 15 amino acids. Germline loops: CDR1 LGHNA, CDR2 YNFKEQ.

This clone came up a few times. The V and J genes are TRBV19 and TRBJ1-2; 11 bases line up with TRBD1. Looked up from germline, CDR1 is LNHDA and CDR2 is SQIVND (reference sequence). After removal of 3 bases from V and 1 base from J, the junction contained 4 bases not matched to a gene. The CDR3 has 16 residues. The CDR3 reads CASSIWTGGSNYGYTF. The CDR3 DNA sequence: TGTGCCAGTAGTATCTGGACAGGGGGCAGTAACTATGGCTACACCTTC.

The count of this clone is one. The chain joins TRBV6-6 to TRBJ2-1, with TRBD1 matching 9 bases. The CDR3 loop spans 16 amino acids. V lost 0 bases, J lost 8 bases, and 8 bases stayed unmatched. The germline V gene has CDR1 MNHNY and CDR2 SVGAGI (reference sequence). The chain's CDR3 is CASSYSPGQGSYEQFF. The CDR3 coding sequence is TGTGCCAGCAGTTACTCACCGGGACAGGGCTCCTATGAGCAGTTCTTC.

This rearrangement joins TRBV7-9 to TRBJ1-2, with 7 nucleotides matching TRBD1. The CDR3 contains 15 residues. Per germline, CDR1 SEHNR and CDR2 FQNEAQ (reference sequence). With V trimmed by 5 bases and J by 4 bases, 10 bases remained unmatched. The CDR3 reads CASSHSDRDFYGYTF. Written as DNA, the CDR3 is TGTGCCAGCAGCCATTCCGACAGGGATTTCTATGGCTACACCTTC. Complete variable domain (other parts from reference TRBV7-9 and TRBJ1-2): DTGVSQNPRHKITKRGQNVTFRCDPISEHNRLYWYRQTLGQGPEFLTYFQNEAQLEKSRLLSDRFSAERPKGSFSTLEIQRTEQGDSAMYLCASSHSDRDFYGYTFGSGTRLTVV.